Listed below are T cell receptor beta chains from one sample, sequenced in a study of T-cell memory formation after mild COVID-19. TCRdb re-called the 5' RACE reads through MiXCR, storing one row per CDR3 protein. The sample has over 120,000 distinct CDR3 sequences, 15% to 20% seen once. Sequences were obtained from PBMCs or a T cell subset sorted from them (not recorded which). All receptors come from an adult woman who had mild COVID-19 (a few samples of this study predate the infection). Cell type and time point are not known. The CDR3 runs from the conserved cysteine through the conserved F or W. D genes are given only for firm matches. The size of a clone is reported for some rows only, either as once, few or many, or as a class for expanded clones.

DNA	CDR3	J	D	size	V
TGTGCCAGCAGTTATCCGCAGCGGGAGGGATCCTACGAGCAGTACTTC	CASSYPQREGSYEQYF	TRBJ2-7	TRBD2	few	TRBV6-2/TRBV6-3
TGCGCCAGCAGCCGCTTTACAGGGAGCCACGAGCAGTACTTC	CASSRFTGSHEQYF	TRBJ2-7	.	.	TRBV4-1
TGTGCCAGCAGCTTCCGATCCCTAGCGGCAACTCCAACGGCCAAAAACATTCAGTACTTC	CASSFRSLAATPTAKNIQYF	TRBJ2-4	TRBD2	few	TRBV7-2
TGTGCCACCAGCAGAGATCAGCTCAGGGGAGATACGCAGTATTTT	CATSRDQLRGDTQYF	TRBJ2-3	.	few	TRBV15
TGCGCCAGCAAAAACAGCCTAGATCCTTATGGCTACACCTTC	CASKNSLDPYGYTF	TRBJ1-2	.	.	TRBV5-1
TGTGCCAGCAGCTCCTTTGGGCTCGGCGGCACAGATACGCAGTATTTT	CASSSFGLGGTDTQYF	TRBJ2-3	.	.	TRBV7-3
TGCGCCAGCAGCTTGGATACAGGGGGGCAGCCCCAGCATTTT	CASSLDTGGQPQHF	TRBJ1-5	TRBD1	.	TRBV5-1
TGTGCCTGGATTCCCCAGAGCTTCGGGTCGGGATATGGCTACACCTTC	CAWIPQSFGSGYGYTF	TRBJ1-2	.	.	TRBV30
TGTGCCAGCAGCCCTGACTGGCGGGGAACAGATACGCAGTATTTT	CASSPDWRGTDTQYF	TRBJ2-3	.	few	TRBV4-2
TGCAGCGTTGAACGGGGGATGGGGGGTACTGAAGCTTTCTTT	CSVERGMGGTEAFF	TRBJ1-1	.	few	TRBV29-1
TGTGCCAGCAGCCAAGGGAAGAACAGGGGAGATACGCAGTATTTT	CASSQGKNRGDTQYF	TRBJ2-3	TRBD1	.	TRBV4-2
TGCAGTGCTAGTCGACCTCCCCAGACCTACAATGAGCAGTTCTTC	CSASRPPQTYNEQFF	TRBJ2-1	.	few	TRBV20-1
TGTGCCAGCAGCTTAGGGCAGGGGGGGTCCCAAGAGACCCAGTACTTC	CASSLGQGGSQETQYF	TRBJ2-5	.	many	TRBV7-2
TGTGCCAGCAGCAGAGAGGCACGGGATGGGAGGGGCTCTGGGGCCAACGTCCTGACTTTC	CASSREARDGRGSGANVLTF	TRBJ2-6	TRBD2	few	TRBV9
TGTGCCAGCTCACCGGGACAGGGGGTTATCTCTGGAAACACCATATATTTT	CASSPGQGVISGNTIYF	TRBJ1-3	TRBD1	many	TRBV18